A single TCR beta chain is shown here with its context. Its antigen is undetermined. The read terminates 3 residues before the CDR3 end, so the remaining end is supplied by the germline J gene. These data come from a study of T cells in women clearing cervical HPV infection. Study-level information: With HLA typing for only a few women, HLA confounding remains possible. Study-level findings and limits: Repertoire richness, not evenness, was significantly elevated in CIN3+ cases versus controls. Unknown T-cell numbers per sample may underlie the richness differences. Associations may precede or follow infection; HPV-specific or memory T cells were not isolated.

The protocol was immunoSEQ multiplex PCR, while the TCRdb copy is restricted to in-frame clones and leaves out a portion. Recorded for this sample: tens of thousands of clones. Germline CDR1 is KGHSH and CDR2 is LQKENI. The CDR3 is 16 residues long. V was trimmed by 1 base and J by 0 bases, leaving 11 bases between them. The sequence was obtained from a woman between 18 and 69 years old with a cervical HPV16 infection that either progressed to CIN3+ or cleared (not recorded which). Input material: blood buffy coat. V gene TRBV18 combines with J gene TRBJ2-3; D possibly corresponds to TRBD2 (5 bases). The CDR3 spells CASSPLGVPSTDTQYF. The sequenced part of the CDR3 DNA is TGTGCCAGCTCACCACTCGGGGTTCCTAGCACAGATACG. Complete variable domain (other parts from reference TRBV18 and TRBJ2-3): NAGVMQNPRHLVRRRGQEARLRCSPMKGHSHVYWYRQLPEEGLKFMVYLQKENIIDESGMPKERFSAEFPKEGPSILRIQQVVRGDSAAYFCASSPLGVPSTDTQYFGPGTRLTVL.